This TCR beta chain derives from a study of blood T cell repertoires in COVID-19. Study details: Some COVID-19 samples were acute and others convalescent; all came from the United States, Italy and Spain.

Clones were read by immunoSEQ multiplex PCR, and TCRdb kept only the in-frame ones, dropping some. The sample consists of approximately 120,000 clones, approximately 88% of them appearing once. V shed 2 bases and J shed 1 base, with 18 bases lying between them. This CDR3 is built from 17 residues. Germline V gene lookup returns CDR1 GTSNPN and CDR2 SVGIG (reference sequence). V is TRBV30 and J is TRBJ1-5; possibly TRBD1 for D (5 bases). The sample comprised peripheral blood. This receptor was taken from a man over 45 with acute or convalescent COVID-19. DNA of the CDR3: TGTGCCTGGAGTTTAGGGGTGAAGGGAAGAAGCAATCAGCCCCAGCATTTT. As protein: CAWSLGVKGRSNQPQHF. Full variable domain (rest looked up from reference TRBV30 and TRBJ1-5): SQTIHQWPATLVQPVGSPLSLECTVEGTSNPNLYWYRQAAGRGLQLLFYSVGIGQISSEVPQNLSASRPQDRQFILSSKKLLLSDSGFYLCAWSLGVKGRSNQPQHFGDGTRLSIL.